This TCR beta chain was recovered during a study of shared clonotypes between healthy human individuals. Study overall: Three plates each covered CD4 naive and memory; CD8 naive two, CD8 memory one.

CDR1 is SGHRS, CDR2 YFSETQ, per germline. V shed 5 bases, J shed 1 base, and the junction held 4 bases outside the gene matches. CDR3 size: 15 residues. The data were produced by immunoSEQ multiplex PCR, yet TCRdb's version contains in-frame clones alone and is incomplete. The sample holds 850,000 to 1,100,000 clones; 77% are singletons and the top ten take 0.89%. The sample was memory CD4+ T cells from PBMCs. Subset noted: CD45RA-negative fraction. This clonotype was sampled from a man aged 18 to 30 in good health. Some clones in this sample may be carry-over from other donors' samples. The genes are TRBV5-1 and TRBJ2-7; TRBD2 agrees at 12 bases. CDR3 sequence (DNA): TGCGCCAGCAGAGTTCTAGCGGGAGGGTCCTACGAGCAGTACTTC. Protein product: CASRVLAGGSYEQYF.